The present T cell receptor (beta chain) was sequenced within a study of shared clonotypes between healthy human individuals. Study-wide context: A donor's plate count was three for CD4 naive and three for CD4 memory; CD8 naive had two and CD8 memory one. Study outcomes and limitations: Against clonotypes common to all four donors, non-shared ones had lower generation probabilities.

At a deep level, the assay was run. Researchers divided each subset's genomic DNA evenly across several immunoSEQ plates. The repertoire was sequenced with immunoSEQ multiplex PCR; TCRdb's copy has only in-frame clones and lacks some. The table lists about 960,000 clones, less than 85% of them singletons. To note about this clone: The antigen remains undetermined. The sample holds other DNA sequences that translate to the same CDR3.

V lost 3 bases to trimming and J lost 2 bases; unmatched junction nucleotides: 0. The CDR3 is 13 residues long. Germline loops: CDR1 KGHSH, CDR2 LQKENI. The receptor's source is a man between 18 and 29 years old in good health. Source material: memory CD4+ T cells sorted from blood. Subset defined: CD45RA-negative fraction. The chain is built from TRBV18 and TRBJ2-5; 7 bases line up with TRBD1. In nucleotides, the CDR3 is TGTGCCAGCTCACCGACAGGGCAAGAGACCCAGTACTTC. It is translated as CASSPTGQETQYF.